What follows is one T cell receptor (beta chain) and its context. Other DNA sequences of this sample code for an identical CDR3. The CDR3 is 13 amino acids. V shed 5 bases and J 6 bases; nucleotides not matched to a gene: 3. CDR1 and CDR2 (germline): GTSNPN, SVGIG (reference sequence). Use of 60 Vbeta and 13 Jbeta primers characterized the PCR. Clones were read by immunoSEQ multiplex PCR, and TCRdb kept only the in-frame ones, dropping some. The table records some 120,000 clones, under 85% of them present only once. This record belongs to a study of cytomegalovirus exposure and HLA in healthy donors. The sample comprised PBMCs. The chain links TRBV30 to TRBJ1-5; 11 positions agree with TRBD1. This sequence was found in a man younger than 45 in good health and CMV-seronegative. The CDR3, as DNA: TGTGCCTGGTCCGGGACAGGGGGTCAGCCCCAGCATTTT. This translates into CAWSGTGGQPQHF.